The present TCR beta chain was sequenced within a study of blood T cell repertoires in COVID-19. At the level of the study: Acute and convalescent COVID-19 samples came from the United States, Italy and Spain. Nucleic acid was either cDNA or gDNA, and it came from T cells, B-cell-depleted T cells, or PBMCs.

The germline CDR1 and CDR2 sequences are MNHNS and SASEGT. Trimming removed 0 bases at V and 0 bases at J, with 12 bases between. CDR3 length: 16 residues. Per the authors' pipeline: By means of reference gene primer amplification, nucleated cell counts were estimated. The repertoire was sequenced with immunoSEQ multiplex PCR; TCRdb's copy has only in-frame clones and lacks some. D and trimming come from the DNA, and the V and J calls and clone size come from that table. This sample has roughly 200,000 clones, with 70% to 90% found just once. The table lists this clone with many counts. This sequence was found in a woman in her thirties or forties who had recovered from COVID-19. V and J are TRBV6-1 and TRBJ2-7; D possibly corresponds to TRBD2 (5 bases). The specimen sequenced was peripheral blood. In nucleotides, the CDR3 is TGTGCCAGCAGTGAAGCGCTATCGGGGAGCTCCTACGAGCAGTACTTC. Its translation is CASSEALSGSSYEQYF.